Listed below are T cell receptor beta chains from one sample, sequenced in a study of shared clonotypes between healthy human individuals. Data came from immunoSEQ multiplex PCR; TCRdb stores just in-frame clones and leaves some out. The repertoire has about 1.1 million clones, approximately 75% of them found once; the top ten carry roughly 0.9%. The sequenced sample consisted of memory CD4+ T cells from PBMCs. The source is a man in his late teens or twenties in good health. Some clones in this sample may be carry-over from other donors' samples. Both conserved end residues are part of each CDR3. The D gene is left open where the match is weak. Expanded clones get a size class; other rows say once, few or many, or leave the size out.

len,j_gene,abundance,v_gene,d_gene,CDR3nt,CDR3aa
10,TRBJ1-1,.,TRBV29-1,.,TGCAGCGTCACGACAGTTGAAGCTTTCTTT,CSVTTVEAFF
12,TRBJ2-3,.,TRBV5-1,.,TGCGCCAGCAGCTGGGTCCCAGATACGCAGTATTTT,CASSWVPDTQYF
15,TRBJ2-3,.,TRBV28,TRBD2,TGTGCCAGCAGTGGTAGGGAGGGAGGCACAGATACGCAGTATTTT,CASSGREGGTDTQYF
14,TRBJ1-1,.,TRBV4-2,.,TGTGCCAGCAGCCAAGGCAGGATGAACACTGAAGCTTTCTTT,CASSQGRMNTEAFF
17,TRBJ2-3,.,TRBV5-1,.,TGCGCCAGCAGCTTGGAAGGCAGGGAGCGAGGGACAGATACGCAGTATTTT,CASSLEGRERGTDTQYF
15,TRBJ2-3,.,TRBV30,TRBD2,TGTGCCTGGAGTGTCGGACTAGCGGGGCCAGATACGCAGTATTTT,CAWSVGLAGPDTQYF
15,TRBJ1-1,.,TRBV5-1,.,TGCGCCAGCAGTTTCGGGTACTCCTTGAGCACTGAAGCTTTCTTT,CASSFGYSLSTEAFF
14,TRBJ2-7,.,TRBV5-1,.,TGCGCCAGCAGCTCGGACCGTCGAACCTACGAGCAGTACTTC,CASSSDRRTYEQYF
15,TRBJ2-1,.,TRBV6-5,.,TGTGCCAGCAGTTACTGGGGACTCCGTACCGATGAGCAGTTCTTC,CASSYWGLRTDEQFF
16,TRBJ2-2,.,TRBV4-3,.,TGCGCCAGCAGCCAAGAGGGGGGCCTGAACACCGGGGAGCTGTTTTTT,CASSQEGGLNTGELFF
16,TRBJ1-1,.,TRBV15,.,TGTGCCACCAGCAGAGATAGAGGGGGATGGAACACTGAAGCTTTCTTT,CATSRDRGGWNTEAFF
15,TRBJ2-7,.,TRBV9,TRBD2,TGTGCCAGCAGCAGGGGACTAGCGGGAGAGTACGAGCAGTACTTC,CASSRGLAGEYEQYF
15,TRBJ2-7,.,TRBV6-5,TRBD1,TGTGCCAGCAGTTACTCGCACAGGGGTACCTACGAGCAGTACTTC,CASSYSHRGTYEQYF
13,TRBJ1-2,.,TRBV5-4,.,TGTGCCAGCAGCCGTGAACGAGGCTATGGCTACACCTTC,CASSRERGYGYTF
14,TRBJ2-5,once,TRBV9,.,TGTGCCAGCAGCGTAGGTGACTTCACGGAGACCCAGTACTTC,CASSVGDFTETQYF
12,TRBJ2-7,once,TRBV9,.,TGTGCCAGCAGCGGACAAGTCGGCGAGCAGTACTTC,CASSGQVGEQYF
18,TRBJ2-6,.,TRBV30,TRBD1,TGTGCCTGGACTGACTCGGGGGACAGGTGGTCTGGGGCCAACGTCCTGACTTTC,CAWTDSGDRWSGANVLTF
15,TRBJ1-4,.,TRBV2,.,TGTGCCAGCAGTGACTCCCAGGGGACGGATGAAAAACTGTTTTTT,CASSDSQGTDEKLFF
12,TRBJ2-5,.,TRBV18,.,TGTGCCAGCTCACAGGGCCAAGAGACCCAGTACTTC,CASSQGQETQYF
15,TRBJ2-7,many,TRBV5-6,.,TGTGCCAGCAACCTATTCTGGGGAGGAGAATACGAGCAGTACTTC,CASNLFWGGEYEQYF
15,TRBJ2-7,.,TRBV6-5,TRBD1,TGTGCCAGCAGTGCCGACGGGACAGGGGTCTACGAGCAGTACTTC,CASSADGTGVYEQYF
12,TRBJ2-3,.,TRBV7-9,TRBD2,TGTGCCAGCAGCGTCGGGACTAGTCAGACGTATTTT,CASSVGTSQTYF
13,TRBJ1-1,.,TRBV5-6,TRBD1,TGTGCCAGCAGCTCGACAGGGGACACTGAAGCTTTCTTT,CASSSTGDTEAFF
11,TRBJ1-1,.,TRBV30,.,TGTGCCTGGGAGGACAGACAAGAAGCTTTCTTT,CAWEDRQEAFF
14,TRBJ2-2,.,TRBV29-1,.,TGCAGCGTCCTCCGGGACGGCCCTCCCGGGGAGCTGTTTTTT,CSVLRDGPPGELFF
17,TRBJ2-5,.,TRBV2,TRBD2,TGTGCCAGCCCCTACAGGAGGGGGACTAGCGGGCAAGAGACCCAGTACTTC,CASPYRRGTSGQETQYF
16,TRBJ2-7,.,TRBV11-2,TRBD2,TGTGCCAGCAGCTTGGGGGGGGTTAGCGGGATCTACGAGCAGTACTTC,CASSLGGVSGIYEQYF
14,TRBJ1-1,.,TRBV28,.,TGTGCCAGCATCGTCACAGGGAGAGGCACTGAAGCTTTCTTT,CASIVTGRGTEAFF
16,TRBJ2-3,once,TRBV5-4,.,TGTGCCAGCAGCCCCGTTGGTCCGGGGTTCACAGATACGCAGTATTTT,CASSPVGPGFTDTQYF
13,TRBJ1-1,.,TRBV28,TRBD1,TGTGCCAGCAGTCTCCCCGACAGGGGTGAAGCTTTCTTT,CASSLPDRGEAFF
13,TRBJ2-7,few,TRBV7-3,.,TGTGCCAGCAGCTCAGCACCGCTCTACGAGCAGTACTTC,CASSSAPLYEQYF
15,TRBJ2-7,.,TRBV27,TRBD1,TGTGCCAGCAGTAGGGGGACAGGGAAATCCTACGAGCAGTACTTC,CASSRGTGKSYEQYF
16,TRBJ2-3,few,TRBV6-6,TRBD2,TGTGCCAGCAGTTACCCTGGACTAGCGGCCACAGATACGCAGTATTTT,CASSYPGLAATDTQYF
13,TRBJ1-1,few,TRBV25-1,.,TGTGCCAGCAGTGAATGGACAAGGGGGGTCGCTTTCTTT,CASSEWTRGVAFF
12,TRBJ1-2,.,TRBV6-6,.,TGTGCCAACCAGGGACCATGGAGCGGCTACACCTTC,CANQGPWSGYTF
14,TRBJ1-1,.,TRBV11-3,.,TGTGCCAGCAGCTCAAGGTGGGGGGAGACTGAAGCTTTCTTT,CASSSRWGETEAFF
15,TRBJ1-3,few,TRBV19,TRBD1,TGTGCCAGTAGTCCCCAGGGGGCGCGTGGAAACACCATATATTTT,CASSPQGARGNTIYF
14,TRBJ1-2,few,TRBV9,.,TGTGCCAGCAGCGTAGAGGGACGGGACTATGGCTACACCTTC,CASSVEGRDYGYTF
16,TRBJ2-7,once,TRBV7-2,TRBD2,TGTGCCAGCAGCTTAGGATTTGCGGGAGGGCCCTACGAGCAGTACTTC,CASSLGFAGGPYEQYF
14,TRBJ2-1,once,TRBV4-3,.,TGCGCCAGCAGCCAGGGCGGAGGATACAATGAGCAGTTCTTC,CASSQGGGYNEQFF
12,TRBJ1-1,.,TRBV28,.,TGTGCCAGCAGCAACCCCCGCACTGAAGCTTTCTTT,CASSNPRTEAFF
13,TRBJ1-1,few,TRBV6-1,TRBD1,TGTGCCAGCAGTGAACGGGGGACAGGGGTAACTTTCTTT,CASSERGTGVTFF